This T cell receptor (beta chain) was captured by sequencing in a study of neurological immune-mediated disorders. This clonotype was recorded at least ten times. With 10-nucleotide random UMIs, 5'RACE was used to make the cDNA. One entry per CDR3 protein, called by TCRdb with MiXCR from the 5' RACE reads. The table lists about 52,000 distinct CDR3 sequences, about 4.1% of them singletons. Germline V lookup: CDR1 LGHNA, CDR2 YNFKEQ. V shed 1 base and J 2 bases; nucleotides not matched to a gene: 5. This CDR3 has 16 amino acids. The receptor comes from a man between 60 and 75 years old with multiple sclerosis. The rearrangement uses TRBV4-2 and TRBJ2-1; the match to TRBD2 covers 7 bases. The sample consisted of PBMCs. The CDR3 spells CASSQVGGGPYNEQFF. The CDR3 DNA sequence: TGTGCCAGCAGCCAAGTAGGCGGGGGACCCTACAATGAGCAGTTCTTC.